This T cell receptor (beta chain) was documented in a study of shared clonotypes between healthy human individuals. Broader study findings: Sharing of clonotypes among donors was expected to vary with sequencing depth. In having few donors, the study represented limited genetic and exposure-history diversity.

Trimming removed 3 bases at V and 6 bases at J, with 11 bases between. The CDR3 has 13 residues. In germline, CDR1 is SGHNT, CDR2 YYREEE (reference sequence). Assay used: immunoSEQ multiplex PCR; TCRdb lists only in-frame clones, some missing. The table includes approximately 980,000 clones, roughly 72% detected once. This clone has a handful of counts. Its antigen is undetermined. Sample: memory CD4+ T cells sorted from blood. Subset denoted: CD45RA-negative fraction. The chain links TRBV5-4 to TRBJ2-3; the D gene is possibly TRBD2 (6 bases). The receptor comes from a man aged 18 to 29 in good health. CDR3 coding DNA: TGTGCCAGCAGCTCGGACTATAGGGATACGCAGTATTTT. Amino acid sequence: CASSSDYRDTQYF. The full variable domain, in which reference TRBV5-4 and TRBJ2-3 provide the parts outside the CDR3, is ETGVTQSPTHLIKTRGQQVTLRCSSQSGHNTVSWYQQALGQGPQFIFQYYREEENGRGNFPPRFSGLQFPNYSSELNVNALELDDSALYLCASSSDYRDTQYFGPGTRLTVL.